This T cell receptor (beta chain) originates from a study of T cell repertoires in cytomegalovirus infection. Study context: Public signatures in TCR beta pointed to CMV infection and matching HLA type.

One entry per CDR3 protein results from TCRdb running MiXCR on the reads. There are 150,000 or so distinct CDR3 sequences in the sample; less than 25% occur only once, and roughly 9.7% lies in the top ten. Study-level results: Accumulated public TCR beta family frequency recognized individuals carrying CMV together with the relevant HLA.

This clonotype was seen only a few times. Antigen unknown. The sequence derives from a human donor in good health (CMV status not recorded). Some clones in this sample may be carry-over from other donors' samples. The sequencing input was PBMCs.

The CDR3 DNA reads TGCGCCAGCAGCCGACTGGAGGGAGAGAAAAACATTCAGTACTTC. Its translation: CASSRLEGEKNIQYF. This rearrangement joins TRBV5-1 to TRBJ2-4, with a possible D match to TRBD2 (6 bases). Germline loops: CDR1 SGHRS, CDR2 YFSETQ. This CDR3 has 15 residues. The V end was cut by 4 bases, the J end by 4 bases, with 15 bases between.